A selection of T cell receptor beta chains follows, all from one sample in a study of blood T cell repertoires in COVID-19. Profiling relied on immunoSEQ multiplex PCR, and the TCRdb table lists in-frame clones only, not all of them. The sample includes 250,000 or so clones, around 90% seen only once; the top ten take 0.8% to 0.95%. Sequenced input: peripheral blood. Receptors originate from a man in his thirties or forties with COVID-19, enrolled during active disease. CDR3s include the opening cysteine and the closing phenylalanine or tryptophan. D genes are given only for firm matches. Only some rows state a clone size, as once, few, many or a class for expanded clones.

J gene	D gene	V gene	clone size	CDR3 protein	CDR3 DNA
TRBJ1-2	TRBD1	TRBV5-5	.	CASSWGGTGDYGYTF	TGTGCCAGCAGCTGGGGAGGGACAGGGGACTATGGCTACACCTTC
TRBJ2-7	.	TRBV9	many	CASSVEIRDEQYF	TGTGCCAGCAGCGTAGAGATCCGCGACGAGCAGTACTTC
TRBJ1-6	TRBD1	TRBV6-5	.	CASSSAQGGNSPLHF	TGTGCCAGCAGTTCGGCGCAGGGGGGTAATTCACCCCTCCACTTT
TRBJ1-2	TRBD1	TRBV30	.	CAGWTGTGRDGYTF	TGTGCCGGATGGACCGGGACAGGGCGCGATGGCTACACCTTC
TRBJ2-7	.	TRBV5-1	.	CASSLDPAYEQYF	TGCGCCAGCAGCTTAGATCCAGCCTACGAGCAGTACTTC
TRBJ2-7	.	TRBV29-1	.	CSVEELQGYEQYF	TGCAGCGTTGAAGAATTGCAGGGATACGAGCAGTACTTC
TRBJ1-2	.	TRBV6-1	.	CASSDQTFNYGYTF	TGTGCCAGCAGTGACCAGACATTTAACTATGGCTACACCTTC
TRBJ1-6	.	TRBV6-5	.	CATRGRITYNSPLHF	TGTGCCACCCGAGGGCGTATCACCTATAATTCACCCCTCCACTTT
TRBJ1-3	.	TRBV7-9	.	CASSVPTGSSGNTIYF	TGTGCCAGCAGCGTGCCGACAGGCAGCTCTGGAAACACCATATATTTT
TRBJ1-5	.	TRBV2	.	CASSHPGSNQPQHF	TGTGCCAGCAGTCACCCAGGGAGCAATCAGCCCCAGCATTTT